The rows below give T cell receptor beta chains drawn from one sample of a study of blood T cell repertoires in COVID-19. Data came from immunoSEQ multiplex PCR; TCRdb stores just in-frame clones and leaves some out. The data show some 230,000 clones, approximately 84% seen once. Sequencing was carried out using peripheral blood. All receptors come from a man in his forties or fifties with acute or convalescent COVID-19. CDR3s include the opening cysteine and the closing phenylalanine or tryptophan. Fields, in order: clone size, V gene, D gene, J gene, CDR3 protein, CDR3 DNA. The D gene is left open where the match is weak. The size field is filled for only some rows; it gives once, few, many or a size class.

.,TRBV2,.,TRBJ1-5,CASGAADSNQPQHF,TGTGCCAGCGGGGCGGCCGATAGCAATCAGCCCCAGCATTTT
few,TRBV5-4,.,TRBJ1-2,CASSLPGVRYYGYTF,TGTGCCAGCAGCTTACCGGGGGTACGCTACTATGGCTACACCTTC
.,TRBV27,TRBD1,TRBJ2-7,CASSLLGQGGNYEQYF,TGTGCCAGCAGTTTATTAGGACAGGGTGGCAACTACGAGCAGTACTTC
.,TRBV2,TRBD1,TRBJ1-2,CASSVRQGAKGYGYTF,TGTGCCAGCAGTGTTCGACAGGGGGCAAAGGGCTATGGCTACACCTTC
.,TRBV3-1/TRBV3-2,.,TRBJ2-4,CASSLPAWRGRNIQYF,TGTGCCAGCAGCCTCCCGGCCTGGAGGGGCAGAAACATTCAGTACTTC
.,TRBV4-1,TRBD2,TRBJ2-6,CASSQDRLAGELSGANVLTF,TGCGCCAGCAGCCAAGATCGACTAGCGGGGGAACTCTCTGGGGCCAACGTCCTGACTTTC
.,TRBV7-9,TRBD1,TRBJ1-3,CASSSRDREFSGNTIYF,TGTGCCAGCAGCAGCCGGGACAGGGAGTTTTCTGGAAACACCATATATTTT
.,TRBV4-2,.,TRBJ1-4,CASSQDLMPAGEKLFF,TGTGCCAGCAGCCAAGATCTTATGCCCGCAGGTGAAAAACTGTTTTTT
.,TRBV28,TRBD1,TRBJ2-6,CASSLLTGTGANVLTF,TGTGCCAGCAGTTTATTGACAGGGACCGGGGCCAACGTCCTGACTTTC
.,TRBV4-3,.,TRBJ2-1,CASSQEEGHSRNEQFF,TGCGCCAGCAGCCAAGAGGAGGGCCATAGTCGCAATGAGCAGTTCTTC
once,TRBV28,TRBD2,TRBJ2-7,CASRGAASGDSYEQYF,TGTGCCAGCAGAGGAGCCGCTAGCGGGGATTCCTACGAGCAGTACTTC
once,TRBV1,.,TRBJ2-7,CTSSQRSARYF,TGCACCAGCAGCCAAAGGAGCGCCCGGTACTTC
.,TRBV5-4,TRBD1,TRBJ2-5,CASSLPHRGGGQETQYF,TGTGCCAGCAGCTTGCCCCACCGAGGGGGCGGGCAAGAGACCCAGTACTTC
.,TRBV27,.,TRBJ1-6,CASSLTQSSYNSPLHF,TGTGCCAGCAGTTTGACACAGAGCTCCTATAATTCACCCCTCCACTTT
.,TRBV11-2,.,TRBJ1-2,CASSLEGGGMYGYTF,TGTGCCAGCAGCTTAGAGGGGGGAGGGATGTATGGCTACACCTTC
few,TRBV4-2,.,TRBJ1-1,CASSQYNRNTEAFF,TGTGCCAGCAGCCAATATAATCGGAACACTGAAGCTTTCTTT
.,TRBV12-3/TRBV12-4,.,TRBJ1-2,CASSPGDLGYTF,TGTGCCAGTTCGCCGGGGGACTTAGGCTACACCTTC
few,TRBV9,.,TRBJ1-3,CASSVGGGLDGNTIYF,TGTGCCAGCAGCGTAGGCGGGGGACTAGATGGAAACACCATATATTTT
.,TRBV5-6,.,TRBJ2-2,CASSANRERELFF,TGTGCCAGCAGCGCCAACCGGGAACGGGAGCTGTTTTTT